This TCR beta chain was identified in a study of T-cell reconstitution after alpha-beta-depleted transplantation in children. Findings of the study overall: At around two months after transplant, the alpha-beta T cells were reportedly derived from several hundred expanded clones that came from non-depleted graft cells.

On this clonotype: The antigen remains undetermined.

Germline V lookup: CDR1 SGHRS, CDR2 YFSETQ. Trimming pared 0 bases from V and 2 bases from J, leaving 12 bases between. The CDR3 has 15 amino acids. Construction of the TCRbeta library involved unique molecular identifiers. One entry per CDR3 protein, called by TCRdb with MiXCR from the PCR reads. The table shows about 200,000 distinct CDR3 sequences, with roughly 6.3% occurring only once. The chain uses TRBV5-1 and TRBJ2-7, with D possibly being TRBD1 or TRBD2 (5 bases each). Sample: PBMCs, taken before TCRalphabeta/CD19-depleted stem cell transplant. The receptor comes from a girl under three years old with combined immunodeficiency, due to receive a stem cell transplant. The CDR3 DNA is TGCGCCAGCAGCTTGGCCGGGACCGAGGCCTACGAGCAGTACTTC. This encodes CASSLAGTEAYEQYF.